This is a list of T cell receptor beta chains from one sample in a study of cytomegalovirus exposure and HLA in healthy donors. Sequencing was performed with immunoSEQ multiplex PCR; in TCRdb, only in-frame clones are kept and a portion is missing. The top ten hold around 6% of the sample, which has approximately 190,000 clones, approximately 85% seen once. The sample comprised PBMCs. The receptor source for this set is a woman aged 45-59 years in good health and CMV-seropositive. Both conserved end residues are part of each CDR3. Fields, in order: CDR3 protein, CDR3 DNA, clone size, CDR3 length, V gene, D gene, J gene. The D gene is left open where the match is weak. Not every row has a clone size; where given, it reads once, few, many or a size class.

CDR3 protein: CASSLQGRGTDTQYF
CDR3 DNA: TGTGCCAGCAGCTTACAGGGGAGAGGCACAGATACGCAGTATTTT
clone size: -
CDR3 length: 15
V gene: TRBV7-2
D gene: -
J gene: TRBJ2-3

CDR3 protein: CASSTYNQPQHF
CDR3 DNA: TGTGCCAGTAGTACCTACAATCAGCCCCAGCATTTT
clone size: -
CDR3 length: 12
V gene: TRBV19
D gene: -
J gene: TRBJ1-5

CDR3 protein: CSADGGPSSYEQYF
CDR3 DNA: TGCAGCGCCGACGGGGGACCCAGCTCCTACGAGCAGTACTTC
clone size: -
CDR3 length: 14
V gene: TRBV29-1
D gene: -
J gene: TRBJ2-7

CDR3 protein: CASSEGDSRVYEQYF
CDR3 DNA: TGTGCCAGCAGTGAAGGGGACTCGAGGGTTTACGAGCAGTACTTC
clone size: -
CDR3 length: 15
V gene: TRBV6-1
D gene: -
J gene: TRBJ2-7

CDR3 protein: CAIRTWTGPYEQYF
CDR3 DNA: TGTGCCATCCGAACCTGGACAGGCCCCTACGAGCAGTACTTC
clone size: -
CDR3 length: 14
V gene: TRBV2
D gene: TRBD1
J gene: TRBJ2-7

CDR3 protein: CASSLSSTGSQNEKLFF
CDR3 DNA: TGTGCCAGCAGTTTATCATCGACAGGGAGTCAAAATGAAAAACTGTTTTTT
clone size: -
CDR3 length: 17
V gene: TRBV28
D gene: TRBD1
J gene: TRBJ1-4

CDR3 protein: CASQPPGGSYNEQFF
CDR3 DNA: TGTGCCAGCCAACCCCCGGGCGGGAGCTACAATGAGCAGTTCTTC
clone size: -
CDR3 length: 15
V gene: TRBV28
D gene: TRBD2
J gene: TRBJ2-1

CDR3 protein: CASSSQVGLAGGGYNEQFF
CDR3 DNA: TGCGCCAGCAGCTCCCAGGTGGGACTAGCGGGGGGGGGCTACAATGAGCAGTTCTTC
clone size: -
CDR3 length: 19
V gene: TRBV5-1
D gene: TRBD2
J gene: TRBJ2-1

CDR3 protein: CASSQDHLRQGRYNEQFF
CDR3 DNA: TGCGCCAGCAGCCAAGATCACCTTCGACAGGGGAGGTACAATGAGCAGTTCTTC
clone size: -
CDR3 length: 18
V gene: TRBV4-3
D gene: TRBD1
J gene: TRBJ2-1

CDR3 protein: CASRRGTQYF
CDR3 DNA: TGCGCCAGCCGTAGGGGAACCCAGTACTTC
clone size: -
CDR3 length: 10
V gene: TRBV5-1
D gene: -
J gene: TRBJ2-5

CDR3 protein: CASSGKTGGYRETQYF
CDR3 DNA: TGCGCCAGCAGCGGAAAGACAGGGGGCTATAGAGAGACCCAGTACTTC
clone size: -
CDR3 length: 16
V gene: TRBV5-1
D gene: TRBD1
J gene: TRBJ2-5

CDR3 protein: CAISEDTEKLFF
CDR3 DNA: TGTGCCATCAGTGAGGACACTGAAAAACTGTTTTTT
clone size: -
CDR3 length: 12
V gene: TRBV10-3
D gene: -
J gene: TRBJ1-4

CDR3 protein: CASSYRTGETDTQYF
CDR3 DNA: TGTGCCAGCAGCTACCGGACAGGGGAGACAGATACGCAGTATTTT
clone size: -
CDR3 length: 15
V gene: TRBV7-9
D gene: TRBD1
J gene: TRBJ2-3

CDR3 protein: CSVGQVEETQYF
CDR3 DNA: TGCAGCGTTGGACAGGTGGAAGAGACCCAGTACTTC
clone size: -
CDR3 length: 12
V gene: TRBV29-1
D gene: -
J gene: TRBJ2-5

CDR3 protein: CASSLGDSQETQYF
CDR3 DNA: TGCGCCAGCAGCTTGGGAGACAGTCAAGAGACCCAGTACTTC
clone size: -
CDR3 length: 14
V gene: TRBV5-1
D gene: -
J gene: TRBJ2-5

CDR3 protein: CAWKRRAGAGELFF
CDR3 DNA: TGTGCCTGGAAGAGGCGAGCCGGTGCCGGGGAGCTGTTTTTT
clone size: once
CDR3 length: 14
V gene: TRBV30
D gene: -
J gene: TRBJ2-2

CDR3 protein: CASSGARPGVQYF
CDR3 DNA: TGCGCCAGCAGCGGGGCCCGGCCTGGGGTTCAGTACTTC
clone size: -
CDR3 length: 13
V gene: TRBV5-1
D gene: -
J gene: TRBJ2-4

CDR3 protein: CASSQEPGIAKNIQYF
CDR3 DNA: TGCGCCAGCAGCCAAGAGCCAGGGATAGCCAAAAACATTCAGTACTTC
clone size: -
CDR3 length: 16
V gene: TRBV4-3
D gene: -
J gene: TRBJ2-4

CDR3 protein: CASSSGTGASGANGLTF
CDR3 DNA: TGTGCCAGCAGTTCCGGGACAGGGGCGTCTGGGGCCAACGGCCTGACTTTC
clone size: -
CDR3 length: 17
V gene: TRBV28
D gene: TRBD1
J gene: TRBJ2-6

CDR3 protein: CASSEQTNTEAFF
CDR3 DNA: TGCGCCAGCAGCGAACAGACGAACACTGAAGCTTTCTTT
clone size: -
CDR3 length: 13
V gene: TRBV10-1
D gene: -
J gene: TRBJ1-1

CDR3 protein: CASSPSYGGFQETQYF
CDR3 DNA: TGTGCCAGCAGCCCCTCCTACGGAGGGTTTCAAGAGACCCAGTACTTC
clone size: -
CDR3 length: 16
V gene: TRBV28
D gene: -
J gene: TRBJ2-5

CDR3 protein: CASSEGGNTEAFF
CDR3 DNA: TGCGCCAGTTCCGAAGGAGGGAACACTGAAGCTTTCTTT
clone size: -
CDR3 length: 13
V gene: TRBV10-1
D gene: -
J gene: TRBJ1-1

CDR3 protein: CSVAGDSNQPQHF
CDR3 DNA: TGCAGCGTTGCGGGGGATAGCAATCAGCCCCAGCATTTT
clone size: few
CDR3 length: 13
V gene: TRBV29-1
D gene: -
J gene: TRBJ1-5

CDR3 protein: CASAQGAGQPQHF
CDR3 DNA: TGTGCCAGCGCCCAGGGGGCTGGTCAGCCCCAGCATTTT
clone size: -
CDR3 length: 13
V gene: TRBV7-2
D gene: TRBD1
J gene: TRBJ1-5

CDR3 protein: CASSGGRTGQETQYF
CDR3 DNA: TGTGCCAGCAGTGGGGGGAGGACAGGTCAAGAGACCCAGTACTTC
clone size: -
CDR3 length: 15
V gene: TRBV2
D gene: -
J gene: TRBJ2-5

CDR3 protein: CASSFGIRGHFEQYF
CDR3 DNA: TGTGCCAGCAGCTTTGGAATCAGGGGGCATTTCGAGCAGTACTTC
clone size: once
CDR3 length: 15
V gene: TRBV13
D gene: TRBD1
J gene: TRBJ2-7

CDR3 protein: CASTPGQGFTDTQYF
CDR3 DNA: TGTGCCAGCACCCCAGGACAGGGGTTCACAGATACGCAGTATTTT
clone size: -
CDR3 length: 15
V gene: TRBV5-5
D gene: TRBD1
J gene: TRBJ2-3

CDR3 protein: CASSLAQPGAPNEKLFF
CDR3 DNA: TGTGCCAGCAGCTTAGCGCAGCCAGGGGCTCCTAATGAAAAACTGTTTTTT
clone size: -
CDR3 length: 17
V gene: TRBV7-8
D gene: -
J gene: TRBJ1-4

CDR3 protein: CASSQEGTPRTPNIQYF
CDR3 DNA: TGCGCCAGCAGCCAAGAGGGGACACCTCGAACCCCCAACATTCAGTACTTC
clone size: few
CDR3 length: 17
V gene: TRBV4-3
D gene: -
J gene: TRBJ2-4